This T cell receptor beta chain was found in a study of cytomegalovirus exposure and HLA in healthy donors. Trimming stripped 3 bases from V and 3 bases from J, with 9 bases between. This CDR3 is built from 14 residues. Germline V gene lookup returns CDR1 ENHRY and CDR2 SYGVKD. A multiplex PCR was run with 60 Vbeta primers and 13 Jbeta primers. Produced via immunoSEQ multiplex PCR; TCRdb's table is partial and in-frame only. Here the sample spans about 150,000 clones, about 80% being singletons. Regarding this clone: No antigen is known for it.

Findings and limits, study-wide: TRBV6-2, TRBV6-3 and other indistinguishable V segments were excluded. According to a later analysis, donors in an Asian-associated ancestry cluster reportedly had fewer N-insertions than the roughly 630-donor mean. Most subjects' HLA-A and HLA-B alleles were reportedly predicted from TCR beta sequences. Among TCR sequences, most were rare, though some public TCRs appeared in many donors.

Material for sequencing was PBMCs. The chain carries TRBV10-3 and TRBJ2-4; D is uncertain. The receptor's source is a woman aged 50 to 65 in good health and CMV-seropositive. The CDR3 DNA sequence: TGTGCCATCAGTGACTCGCCTAGCAAAAACATTCAGTACTTC. Translating gives CAISDSPSKNIQYF.